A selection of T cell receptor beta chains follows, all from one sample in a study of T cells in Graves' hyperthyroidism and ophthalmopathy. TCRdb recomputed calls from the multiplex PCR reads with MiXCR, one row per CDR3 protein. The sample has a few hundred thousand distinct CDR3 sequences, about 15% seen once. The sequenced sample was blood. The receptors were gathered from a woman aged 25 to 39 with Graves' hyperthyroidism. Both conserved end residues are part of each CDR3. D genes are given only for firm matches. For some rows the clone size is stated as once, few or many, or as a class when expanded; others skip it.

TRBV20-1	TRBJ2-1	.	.	CSASSGLRYNEQFF	TGCAGTGCTAGTTCTGGACTAAGATACAATGAGCAGTTCTTC
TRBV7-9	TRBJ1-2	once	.	CASSLDLVAPYGYTF	TGTGCCAGCAGCTTAGATCTTGTCGCTCCTTATGGCTACACCTTC
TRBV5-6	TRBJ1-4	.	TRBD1	CASSLSTGSPVDEKLFF	TGTGCCAGCAGCTTGTCGACAGGGTCTCCCGTCGACGAAAAACTGTTTTTT
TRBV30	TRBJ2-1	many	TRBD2	CAWGLAGVNEQFF	TGTGCCTGGGGACTAGCGGGAGTCAATGAGCAGTTCTTC
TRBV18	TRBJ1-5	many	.	CASSPPSTADQPQHF	TGTGCCAGCTCACCACCGAGTACAGCTGATCAGCCCCAGCATTTT
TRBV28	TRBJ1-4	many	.	CASSLTGDNEKLFF	TGTGCCAGCAGTTTAACAGGAGATAATGAAAAACTGTTTTTT
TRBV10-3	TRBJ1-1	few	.	CAISQEGTEAFF	TGTGCCATCAGCCAGGAAGGCACTGAAGCTTTCTTT
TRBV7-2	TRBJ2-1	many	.	CASSSQGGLWDNEQFF	TGTGCCAGCAGCAGCCAGGGTGGGCTGTGGGACAATGAGCAGTTCTTC
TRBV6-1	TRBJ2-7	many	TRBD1	CASRAQGANSYEQYF	TGTGCCAGCAGGGCCCAGGGGGCAAACTCCTACGAGCAGTACTTC
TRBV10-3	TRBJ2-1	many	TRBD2	CAISEGLAGVNEQFF	TGTGCCATCAGTGAGGGACTAGCGGGAGTCAATGAGCAGTTCTTC
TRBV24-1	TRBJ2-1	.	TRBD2	CATSDSGLAGFNEQFF	TGTGCCACCAGTGACTCGGGACTAGCGGGTTTCAATGAGCAGTTCTTC
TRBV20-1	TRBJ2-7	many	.	CSAVSPEFSYEQYF	TGCAGTGCTGTGTCCCCGGAGTTTTCCTACGAGCAGTACTTC
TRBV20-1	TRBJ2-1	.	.	CSATDKTLYNEQFF	TGCAGTGCTACGGACAAGACTCTTTACAATGAGCAGTTCTTC
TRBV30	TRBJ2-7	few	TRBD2	CAWSLAGGYEQYF	TGTGCCTGGAGTCTGGCGGGAGGGTACGAGCAGTACTTC
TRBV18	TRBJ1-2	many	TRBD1	CASSPMSGQGNGYTF	TGTGCCAGCTCACCGATGTCGGGACAGGGAAATGGCTACACCTTC
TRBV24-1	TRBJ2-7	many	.	CATSAPGDLHEQYF	TGTGCCACCAGTGCCCCAGGGGATCTCCACGAGCAGTACTTC
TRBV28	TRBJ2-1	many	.	CASSLSAGEYEQFF	TGTGCCAGCAGTTTATCGGCAGGGGAGTATGAGCAGTTCTTC
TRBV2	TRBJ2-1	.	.	CASRLKAGIHNEQFF	TGTGCCAGCAGGCTTAAGGCGGGAATACACAATGAGCAGTTCTTC
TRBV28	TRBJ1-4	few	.	CASRTDREGGEKLFF	TGTGCCAGCAGAACTGATAGGGAGGGTGGGGAAAAACTGTTTTTT
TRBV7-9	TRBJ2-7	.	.	CASSPGRTIGEQYF	TGTGCCAGCAGCCCTGGACGGACGATCGGCGAGCAGTACTTC
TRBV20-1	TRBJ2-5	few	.	CSASSDGQETQYF	TGCAGTGCTAGTTCGGACGGGCAAGAGACCCAGTACTTC
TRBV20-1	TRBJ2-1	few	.	CSANGGLGYNEQFF	TGCAGTGCTAACGGGGGGCTGGGATACAATGAGCAGTTCTTC
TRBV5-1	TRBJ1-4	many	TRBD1	CASSLARQGVTNEKLFF	TGCGCCAGCAGCTTGGCTCGCCAGGGGGTTACTAATGAAAAACTGTTTTTT
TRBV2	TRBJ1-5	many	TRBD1	CASSGSGTGANQPQHF	TGTGCCAGCAGTGGTTCCGGGACAGGGGCCAATCAGCCCCAGCATTTT
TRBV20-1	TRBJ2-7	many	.	CSARPGGGLSEQYF	TGCAGTGCTAGACCCGGCGGGGGCCTGAGCGAGCAGTACTTC
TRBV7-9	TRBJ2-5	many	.	CASSRSGEETQYF	TGTGCCAGCAGCCGGAGTGGGGAAGAGACCCAGTACTTC
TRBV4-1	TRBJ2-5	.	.	CASSPDESEDDQETQYF	TGCGCCAGCAGCCCCGACGAATCTGAGGACGACCAAGAGACCCAGTACTTC
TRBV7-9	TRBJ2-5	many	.	CASSPWGGAETQYF	TGTGCCAGCAGCCCATGGGGTGGGGCTGAGACCCAGTACTTC
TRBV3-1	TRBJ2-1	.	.	CASSQAGSGGRQFF	TGTGCCAGCAGCCAAGCAGGTTCTGGTGGTCGGCAGTTCTTC
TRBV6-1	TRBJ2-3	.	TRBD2	CASSEGLAPADTQYF	TGTGCCAGCAGTGAGGGACTAGCTCCAGCAGATACGCAGTATTTT
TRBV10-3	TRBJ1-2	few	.	CAISDRASNYGYTF	TGTGCCATCAGTGACAGAGCCTCAAACTATGGCTACACCTTC
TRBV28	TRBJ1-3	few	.	CASRQFRSGNTIYF	TGTGCCAGCAGACAGTTTCGGTCTGGAAACACCATATATTTT
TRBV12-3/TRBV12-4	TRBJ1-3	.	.	CASSGIALYF	TGTGCCAGCAGCGGGATTGCCCTATATTTT
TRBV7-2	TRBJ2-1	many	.	CASSLTGAANEQFF	TGTGCCAGCAGCTTAACGGGAGCGGCCAATGAGCAGTTCTTC
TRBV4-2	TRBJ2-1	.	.	CASSHPLGLARNEQFF	TGTGCCAGCAGCCACCCCCTGGGGCTAGCGAGGAATGAGCAGTTCTTC
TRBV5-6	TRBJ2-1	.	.	CASSLDRGQVYNEQFF	TGTGCCAGCAGCTTGGATCGGGGGCAGGTGTACAATGAGCAGTTCTTC
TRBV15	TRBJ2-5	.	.	CATSRAGTPQETQYF	TGTGCCACCAGCAGAGCCGGGACACCGCAAGAGACCCAGTACTTC
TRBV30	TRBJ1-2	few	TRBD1	CAWSGDRGQEYGYTF	TGTGCCTGGAGTGGGGACAGGGGGCAAGAGTATGGCTACACCTTC
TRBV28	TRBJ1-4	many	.	CASSSGPTTNEKLFF	TGTGCCAGCAGTTCCGGGCCGACAACTAATGAAAAACTGTTTTTT
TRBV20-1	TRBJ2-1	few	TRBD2	CSARDHSGGGSSYNEQFF	TGCAGTGCTAGAGATCATAGTGGCGGGGGAAGCTCCTACAATGAGCAGTTCTTC